These 5 T cell receptor beta chains originate from one sample sequenced in a study of Ad26.COV2.S vaccination and SARS-CoV-2 variants (dated by TCRdb to about 2021). The sample's treatment or condition label is to be understood as: roughly 19 received Ad26.COV2.S at low or high dose, single or two shots; several received placebo; per-sample allocation not given. For vaccine and placebo recipients, the sequenced repertoires came from samples collected on day 63 after the first injection. The library was made by the immunoSEQ multiplex PCR assay. Sourced from immuneACCESS, this table was stored by TCRdb with only in-frame sequences that have V and J called. A share of the clones is absent; for the studies checked, an unresolved V gene accounts for under half, and the remainder has no known explanation. A total of 500,000 or so clones appear in this sample, 70% to 90% of them only once. Together, the top ten hold over 10% of the sample.

The sample was peripheral blood, taken in a trial of Ad26.COV2.S vaccine versus placebo. These TCRs come from a person between 18 and 65 years old who received the Ad26.COV2.S COVID-19 vaccine or a placebo.

The genes are TRBV18 and TRBJ1-2; 8 positions match TRBD1. Germline CDR1 is KGHSH and CDR2 is LQKENI. V shed 3 bases, J shed 10 bases, and the junction held 4 bases outside the gene matches. CDR3 length: 12 residues. The CDR3 DNA sequence: TGTGCCAGCTCACCCGGGACAGGCCCCTACACCTTC. This translates into CASSPGTGPYTF. The whole variable domain, remainder taken from reference TRBV18 and TRBJ1-2, is NAGVMQNPRHLVRRRGQEARLRCSPMKGHSHVYWYRQLPEEGLKFMVYLQKENIIDESGMPKERFSAEFPKEGPSILRIQQVVRGDSAAYFCASSPGTGPYTFGSGTRLTVV.

This clone appeared many times. The chain uses TRBV3-1 (or the pseudogene TRBV3-2) and TRBJ1-6; 9 nucleotides align to TRBD1. The CDR3 length is 15 residues. V lost 2 bases, J lost 10 bases, and 6 bases stayed unmatched. From germline, CDR1 is LGHDT and CDR2 YNNKEL (reference sequence). As DNA, the CDR3 is TGTGCCAGCAGCCAAAACAGGGGGCTTGGGTCACCCCTCCACTTT. Its protein is CASSQNRGLGSPLHF.

The gene calls are TRBV3-1 (or the pseudogene TRBV3-2) and TRBJ2-7; D is uncertain. V shed 3 bases and J shed 3 bases, with 9 bases lying between them. This CDR3 spans 13 amino acids. Germline lookup yields CDR1 LGHDT and CDR2 YNNKEL (reference sequence). The CDR3 loop is CASSHSKNYEQYF. The CDR3 bases are TGTGCCAGCAGCCACTCAAAGAACTACGAGCAGTACTTC.

V gene TRBV10-3 combines with J gene TRBJ2-3; D could derive from TRBD1 or TRBD2 (5 bases each). V was pared by 4 bases and J by 0 bases, with 8 bases between. This CDR3 has 14 amino acids. From germline, CDR1 is ENHRY and CDR2 SYGVKD. As DNA, the CDR3 is TGTGCCATCAGTGCCCGGGACAGCACAGATACGCAGTATTTT. Its protein is CAISARDSTDTQYF.

The chain recombines TRBV19 with TRBJ1-1; TRBD1 aligns across 9 bases. This CDR3 is built from 16 residues. From germline, CDR1 is LNHDA and CDR2 SQIVND (reference sequence). V gave up 3 bases and J gave up 1 base; unmatched junction bases: 6. CDR3 loop: CASSIPTGQGNTEAFF. Written as DNA, the CDR3 is TGTGCCAGTAGTATCCCGACGGGACAGGGGAACACTGAAGCTTTCTTT.